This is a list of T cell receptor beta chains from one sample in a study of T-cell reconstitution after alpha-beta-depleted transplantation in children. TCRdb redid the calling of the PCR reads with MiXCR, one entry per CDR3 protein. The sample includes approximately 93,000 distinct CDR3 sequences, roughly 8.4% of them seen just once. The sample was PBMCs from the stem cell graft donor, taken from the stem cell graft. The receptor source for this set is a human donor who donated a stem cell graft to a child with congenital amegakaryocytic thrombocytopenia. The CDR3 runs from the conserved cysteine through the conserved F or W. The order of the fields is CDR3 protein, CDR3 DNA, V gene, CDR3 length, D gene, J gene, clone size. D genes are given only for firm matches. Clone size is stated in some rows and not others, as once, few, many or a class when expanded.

cdr3_aa: CASSLTGATLGYTF
cdr3_nt: TGTGCCAGCAGCTTAACAGGGGCCACCCTTGGCTACACCTTC
v_call: TRBV7-9
cdr3_length: 14
d_call: TRBD1
j_call: TRBJ1-2
clone_size: many

cdr3_aa: CASGPSGSRTQYF
cdr3_nt: TGTGCTAGTGGACCCAGCGGGAGTCGGACCCAGTACTTC
v_call: TRBV12-5
cdr3_length: 13
d_call: TRBD2
j_call: TRBJ2-5
clone_size: -

cdr3_aa: CASSARQGAQISPLHF
cdr3_nt: TGCGCCAGCAGCGCGAGACAGGGGGCGCAAATTTCACCCCTCCACTTT
v_call: TRBV5-1
cdr3_length: 16
d_call: TRBD1
j_call: TRBJ1-6
clone_size: many

cdr3_aa: CASSERRRPLHF
cdr3_nt: TGTGCCAGCAGTGAAAGAAGGCGACCCCTCCACTTT
v_call: TRBV28
cdr3_length: 12
d_call: -
j_call: TRBJ1-6
clone_size: many

cdr3_aa: CASSLESQRGERFF
cdr3_nt: TGTGCCAGCAGCTTAGAGTCCCAGAGGGGAGAGCGGTTCTTC
v_call: TRBV11-2
cdr3_length: 14
d_call: -
j_call: TRBJ2-1
clone_size: many

cdr3_aa: CASSSRGAPTDTQYF
cdr3_nt: TGTGCCAGCAGCTCGCGGGGGGCCCCCACAGATACGCAGTATTTT
v_call: TRBV11-2
cdr3_length: 15
d_call: TRBD2
j_call: TRBJ2-3
clone_size: -

cdr3_aa: CASSLSLTLGEQYF
cdr3_nt: TGTGCCAGCAGTTTATCTCTTACTCTCGGCGAGCAGTACTTC
v_call: TRBV27
cdr3_length: 14
d_call: -
j_call: TRBJ2-7
clone_size: many

cdr3_aa: CAWSEIVRETQYF
cdr3_nt: TGTGCCTGGAGTGAGATAGTCAGGGAGACCCAGTACTTC
v_call: TRBV30
cdr3_length: 13
d_call: -
j_call: TRBJ2-5
clone_size: -

cdr3_aa: CASSFGTTTEAFF
cdr3_nt: TGTGCCAGCAGCTTCGGGACAACAACTGAAGCTTTCTTT
v_call: TRBV7-9
cdr3_length: 13
d_call: -
j_call: TRBJ1-1
clone_size: many

cdr3_aa: CSARAPTGRHWSYEQYF
cdr3_nt: TGCAGTGCTAGAGCCCCGACAGGGAGACATTGGTCCTACGAGCAGTACTTC
v_call: TRBV20-1
cdr3_length: 17
d_call: TRBD1
j_call: TRBJ2-7
clone_size: -

cdr3_aa: CASRLQGSYEQYF
cdr3_nt: TGTGCCAGCAGATTACAGGGCTCCTACGAGCAGTACTTC
v_call: TRBV28
cdr3_length: 13
d_call: -
j_call: TRBJ2-7
clone_size: many

cdr3_aa: CSAISAGVGYEQYF
cdr3_nt: TGCAGTGCTATCTCGGCGGGAGTGGGCTACGAGCAGTACTTC
v_call: TRBV20-1
cdr3_length: 14
d_call: TRBD2
j_call: TRBJ2-7
clone_size: many

cdr3_aa: CSASRVGVTDTQYF
cdr3_nt: TGCAGTGCTAGTCGGGTGGGAGTCACAGATACGCAGTATTTT
v_call: TRBV20-1
cdr3_length: 14
d_call: -
j_call: TRBJ2-3
clone_size: many

cdr3_aa: CASSPLNQGNEKLFF
cdr3_nt: TGTGCCAGCAGCCCATTAAACCAGGGGAATGAAAAACTGTTTTTT
v_call: TRBV5-5
cdr3_length: 15
d_call: -
j_call: TRBJ1-4
clone_size: once

cdr3_aa: CASSPTGGDDTQYF
cdr3_nt: TGTGCCAGCAGCCCGACGGGAGGGGATGATACGCAGTATTTT
v_call: TRBV11-2
cdr3_length: 14
d_call: TRBD2
j_call: TRBJ2-3
clone_size: many

cdr3_aa: CASSQIQGDNEQFF
cdr3_nt: TGTGCCAGCAGCCAAATTCAGGGGGACAATGAGCAGTTCTTC
v_call: TRBV12-3/TRBV12-4
cdr3_length: 14
d_call: TRBD1
j_call: TRBJ2-1
clone_size: -

cdr3_aa: CASSPISGQGHGYTF
cdr3_nt: TGTGCCAGCTCACCAATCTCAGGACAGGGCCATGGCTACACCTTC
v_call: TRBV18
cdr3_length: 15
d_call: TRBD1
j_call: TRBJ1-2
clone_size: many

cdr3_aa: CASSQERGRETQYF
cdr3_nt: TGCGCCAGCAGCCAAGAACGGGGGCGTGAGACCCAGTACTTC
v_call: TRBV4-1
cdr3_length: 14
d_call: -
j_call: TRBJ2-5
clone_size: -

cdr3_aa: CASSLGSQLDTQYF
cdr3_nt: TGTGCCAGCAGCTTAGGTAGCCAACTAGATACGCAGTATTTT
v_call: TRBV11-3
cdr3_length: 14
d_call: -
j_call: TRBJ2-3
clone_size: -

cdr3_aa: CASSDPQETQYF
cdr3_nt: TGCGCCAGCAGCGACCCTCAAGAGACCCAGTACTTC
v_call: TRBV5-1
cdr3_length: 12
d_call: -
j_call: TRBJ2-5
clone_size: many

cdr3_aa: CASSMGTSTNEKLFF
cdr3_nt: TGCGCCAGCAGCATGGGGACATCAACTAATGAAAAACTGTTTTTT
v_call: TRBV5-1
cdr3_length: 15
d_call: -
j_call: TRBJ1-4
clone_size: many

cdr3_aa: CASRQGGSTEAFF
cdr3_nt: TGTGCCAGCAGACAAGGGGGCTCCACTGAAGCTTTCTTT
v_call: TRBV28
cdr3_length: 13
d_call: TRBD1
j_call: TRBJ1-1
clone_size: many

cdr3_aa: CSAKRGHTEAFF
cdr3_nt: TGCAGTGCTAAACGGGGGCATACTGAAGCTTTCTTT
v_call: TRBV20-1
cdr3_length: 12
d_call: -
j_call: TRBJ1-1
clone_size: many

cdr3_aa: CSAGGGANEAFF
cdr3_nt: TGCAGTGCTGGAGGAGGGGCGAATGAAGCTTTCTTT
v_call: TRBV20-1
cdr3_length: 12
d_call: -
j_call: TRBJ1-1
clone_size: many

cdr3_aa: CSASKVAGALSSYNEQFF
cdr3_nt: TGCAGTGCTAGTAAGGTAGCGGGGGCCCTTAGCTCCTACAATGAGCAGTTCTTC
v_call: TRBV20-1
cdr3_length: 18
d_call: TRBD2
j_call: TRBJ2-1
clone_size: many

cdr3_aa: CATLSLPPIQPQHF
cdr3_nt: TGTGCCACCTTATCCCTCCCCCCCATTCAGCCCCAGCATTTT
v_call: TRBV6-1
cdr3_length: 14
d_call: -
j_call: TRBJ1-5
clone_size: many

cdr3_aa: CAISEAGQISGNTIYF
cdr3_nt: TGTGCCATCAGCGAAGCGGGACAGATCTCTGGAAACACCATATATTTT
v_call: TRBV10-3
cdr3_length: 16
d_call: TRBD1
j_call: TRBJ1-3
clone_size: many

cdr3_aa: CSARTSGESGYEQYF
cdr3_nt: TGCAGTGCTAGAACGAGTGGGGAATCGGGCTACGAGCAGTACTTC
v_call: TRBV20-1
cdr3_length: 15
d_call: -
j_call: TRBJ2-7
clone_size: many

cdr3_aa: CSASGTSGLGELFF
cdr3_nt: TGCAGTGCTTCCGGGACTAGCGGTCTCGGGGAGCTGTTTTTT
v_call: TRBV20-1
cdr3_length: 14
d_call: TRBD2
j_call: TRBJ2-2
clone_size: many

cdr3_aa: CATPGQGSGYTF
cdr3_nt: TGTGCCACCCCGGGACAGGGCTCCGGCTACACCTTC
v_call: TRBV10-3
cdr3_length: 12
d_call: TRBD1
j_call: TRBJ1-2
clone_size: many

cdr3_aa: CASTKTGPSGANVLTF
cdr3_nt: TGTGCCAGCACTAAGACAGGGCCCTCTGGGGCCAACGTCCTGACTTTC
v_call: TRBV6-2/TRBV6-3
cdr3_length: 16
d_call: TRBD1
j_call: TRBJ2-6
clone_size: many

cdr3_aa: CASSSPTGALNTEAFF
cdr3_nt: TGCGCCAGCAGCTCTCCGACAGGGGCTCTGAACACTGAAGCTTTCTTT
v_call: TRBV5-1
cdr3_length: 16
d_call: TRBD1
j_call: TRBJ1-1
clone_size: many

cdr3_aa: CASTLECRAEGQPQHF
cdr3_nt: TGTGCCAGCACTCTCGAGTGTAGGGCCGAAGGTCAGCCCCAGCATTTT
v_call: TRBV12-3/TRBV12-4
cdr3_length: 16
d_call: -
j_call: TRBJ1-5
clone_size: many

cdr3_aa: CASSVAAAGYGYTF
cdr3_nt: TGTGCCAGCAGCGTAGCGGCAGCGGGCTATGGCTACACCTTC
v_call: TRBV9
cdr3_length: 14
d_call: -
j_call: TRBJ1-2
clone_size: many

cdr3_aa: CASSDQGLGYTF
cdr3_nt: TGTGCCAGCAGCGATCAGGGTTTAGGCTACACCTTC
v_call: TRBV5-8
cdr3_length: 12
d_call: -
j_call: TRBJ1-2
clone_size: many

cdr3_aa: CASSVGDHTDTQYF
cdr3_nt: TGCGCCAGCAGCGTGGGGGACCACACAGATACGCAGTATTTT
v_call: TRBV5-1
cdr3_length: 14
d_call: -
j_call: TRBJ2-3
clone_size: many

cdr3_aa: CASSLDGSAGINEHFF
cdr3_nt: TGCGCCAGCAGCTTGGACGGTAGCGCGGGGATCAATGAGCACTTCTTC
v_call: TRBV5-1
cdr3_length: 16
d_call: -
j_call: TRBJ2-1
clone_size: once

cdr3_aa: CASSLGASAPNSYGYTF
cdr3_nt: TGTGCCAGCAGTTTAGGGGCGTCAGCTCCCAACAGCTATGGCTACACCTTC
v_call: TRBV12-3/TRBV12-4
cdr3_length: 17
d_call: -
j_call: TRBJ1-2
clone_size: many

cdr3_aa: CASGTSGRAVTVEQFF
cdr3_nt: TGCGCCAGCGGGACTAGCGGGAGGGCGGTAACGGTTGAGCAGTTCTTC
v_call: TRBV10-2
cdr3_length: 16
d_call: TRBD2
j_call: TRBJ2-1
clone_size: many

cdr3_aa: CASSPRLGDATGELFF
cdr3_nt: TGTGCCAGCAGCCCCCGGCTCGGGGACGCAACCGGGGAGCTGTTTTTT
v_call: TRBV5-6
cdr3_length: 16
d_call: -
j_call: TRBJ2-2
clone_size: -

cdr3_aa: CASSPRTGQETQYF
cdr3_nt: TGTGCCAGCAGCCCGCGGACAGGGCAAGAGACCCAGTACTTC
v_call: TRBV7-8
cdr3_length: 14
d_call: TRBD1
j_call: TRBJ2-5
clone_size: many

cdr3_aa: CASSYAAGGHYNEQFF
cdr3_nt: TGTGCCAGCAGCTATGCTGCGGGGGGCCACTACAATGAGCAGTTCTTC
v_call: TRBV11-1
cdr3_length: 16
d_call: TRBD2
j_call: TRBJ2-1
clone_size: -

cdr3_aa: CASSISPQGDQPQHF
cdr3_nt: TGTGCCAGTAGTATATCCCCCCAGGGAGATCAGCCCCAGCATTTT
v_call: TRBV19
cdr3_length: 15
d_call: -
j_call: TRBJ1-5
clone_size: once

cdr3_aa: CASSLLGRNTEAFF
cdr3_nt: TGCGCCAGCAGCTTGTTGGGCAGAAACACTGAAGCTTTCTTT
v_call: TRBV5-1
cdr3_length: 14
d_call: -
j_call: TRBJ1-1
clone_size: many

cdr3_aa: CASSAGQSPLHF
cdr3_nt: TGCGCCAGCAGTGCCGGGCAATCACCCCTCCACTTT
v_call: TRBV5-1
cdr3_length: 12
d_call: -
j_call: TRBJ1-6
clone_size: many

cdr3_aa: CASSLVEAGGTDNEQFF
cdr3_nt: TGTGCCAGCAGCTTGGTTGAGGCCGGCGGAACGGACAATGAGCAGTTCTTC
v_call: TRBV5-6
cdr3_length: 17
d_call: -
j_call: TRBJ2-1
clone_size: many

cdr3_aa: CPSSFRENTEAFF
cdr3_nt: TGTCCCAGCAGTTTTAGGGAGAACACTGAAGCTTTCTTT
v_call: TRBV12-3/TRBV12-4
cdr3_length: 13
d_call: -
j_call: TRBJ1-1
clone_size: -

cdr3_aa: CSARDDGGLTDTQYF
cdr3_nt: TGCAGTGCTAGAGATGACGGGGGCCTCACAGATACGCAGTATTTT
v_call: TRBV20-1
cdr3_length: 15
d_call: -
j_call: TRBJ2-3
clone_size: many

cdr3_aa: CASSFFGQVFLGIYGYTF
cdr3_nt: TGTGCCAGCAGTTTTTTCGGACAGGTCTTCTTGGGGATCTATGGCTACACCTTC
v_call: TRBV28
cdr3_length: 18
d_call: TRBD1
j_call: TRBJ1-2
clone_size: many

cdr3_aa: CASSLSGNQAGANVLTF
cdr3_nt: TGTGCCAGCAGCTTATCCGGGAACCAGGCCGGGGCCAACGTCCTGACTTTC
v_call: TRBV5-6
cdr3_length: 17
d_call: -
j_call: TRBJ2-6
clone_size: many

cdr3_aa: CSVGTTGETQYF
cdr3_nt: TGCAGCGTTGGAACCACGGGGGAGACCCAGTACTTC
v_call: TRBV29-1
cdr3_length: 12
d_call: -
j_call: TRBJ2-5
clone_size: many

cdr3_aa: CSARDRTDLSGANVLTF
cdr3_nt: TGCAGTGCTAGAGATCGCACCGACCTCTCTGGGGCCAACGTCCTGACTTTC
v_call: TRBV20-1
cdr3_length: 17
d_call: -
j_call: TRBJ2-6
clone_size: many

cdr3_aa: CASAGGNFYEQYF
cdr3_nt: TGTGCCAGCGCCGGGGGGAACTTCTACGAGCAGTACTTC
v_call: TRBV27
cdr3_length: 13
d_call: TRBD2
j_call: TRBJ2-7
clone_size: -

cdr3_aa: CASSFFRGQPQHF
cdr3_nt: TGTGCCAGCAGTTTCTTTCGAGGTCAGCCCCAGCATTTT
v_call: TRBV12-3/TRBV12-4
cdr3_length: 13
d_call: -
j_call: TRBJ1-5
clone_size: medium-sized

cdr3_aa: CASGQEKVVGTGELFF
cdr3_nt: TGCGCCAGCGGACAGGAAAAAGTTGTGGGGACCGGGGAGCTGTTTTTT
v_call: TRBV5-1
cdr3_length: 16
d_call: TRBD1
j_call: TRBJ2-2
clone_size: many

cdr3_aa: CASSVGTSTHEQYF
cdr3_nt: TGTGCCAGCAGCGTTGGGACTAGTACTCACGAGCAGTACTTC
v_call: TRBV7-8
cdr3_length: 14
d_call: TRBD2
j_call: TRBJ2-7
clone_size: -

cdr3_aa: CSAIQGREQPQHF
cdr3_nt: TGCAGTGCAATACAGGGGCGGGAACAGCCCCAGCATTTT
v_call: TRBV20-1
cdr3_length: 13
d_call: TRBD1
j_call: TRBJ1-5
clone_size: many

cdr3_aa: CASSPGYEQYF
cdr3_nt: TGTGCCAGCAGCCCTGGCTACGAGCAGTACTTC
v_call: TRBV7-6
cdr3_length: 11
d_call: -
j_call: TRBJ2-7
clone_size: many

cdr3_aa: CSARGQGAVHF
cdr3_nt: TGCAGTGCCCGGGGACAGGGGGCTGTCCACTTT
v_call: TRBV20-1
cdr3_length: 11
d_call: TRBD1
j_call: TRBJ1-6
clone_size: many

cdr3_aa: CASSFPTTGQYEQYF
cdr3_nt: TGTGCCAGCAGTTTCCCCACCACGGGACAGTACGAGCAGTACTTC
v_call: TRBV28
cdr3_length: 15
d_call: TRBD1
j_call: TRBJ2-7
clone_size: many